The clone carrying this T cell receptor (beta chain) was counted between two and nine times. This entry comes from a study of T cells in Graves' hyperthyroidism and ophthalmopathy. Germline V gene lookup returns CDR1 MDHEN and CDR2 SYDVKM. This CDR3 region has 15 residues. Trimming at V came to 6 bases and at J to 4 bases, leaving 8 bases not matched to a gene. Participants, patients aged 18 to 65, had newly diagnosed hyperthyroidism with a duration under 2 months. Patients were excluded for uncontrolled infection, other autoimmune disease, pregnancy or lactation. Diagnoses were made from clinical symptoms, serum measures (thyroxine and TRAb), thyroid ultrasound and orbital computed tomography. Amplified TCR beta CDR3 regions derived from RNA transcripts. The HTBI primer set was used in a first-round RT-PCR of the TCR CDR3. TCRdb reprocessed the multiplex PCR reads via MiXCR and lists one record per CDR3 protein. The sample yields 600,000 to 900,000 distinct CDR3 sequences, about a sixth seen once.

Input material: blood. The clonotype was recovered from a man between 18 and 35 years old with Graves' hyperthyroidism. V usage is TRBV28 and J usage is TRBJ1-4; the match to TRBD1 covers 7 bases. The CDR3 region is CASSPGTAGNEKLFF. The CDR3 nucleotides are TGTGCCAGCAGCCCTGGGACAGCCGGTAATGAAAAACTGTTTTTT.